This TCR beta chain was identified in a study of a mutant IDH1 vaccine in newly diagnosed glioma. This clone was found a few times. Antigen: not known. V lost 3 bases to trimming and J lost 7 bases; unmatched junction nucleotides: 13. Germline assignment: CDR1 SGHKS and CDR2 YYEKEE (reference sequence). This CDR3 contains 17 residues. The method was immunoSEQ multiplex PCR; TCRdb's version includes in-frame clones alone and lacks a portion of them. The sample yields 75,000 to 80,000 clones, more than 80% seen once. Time point given: week 23, last vaccination. One vaccine dose held 300 ug of mutant IDH1 20-mer peptide and came with topical imiquimod.

This chain joins TRBV5-5 and TRBJ2-1, with 10 bases matching TRBD1. The sequencing here drew on PBMCs, taken from a glioma patient whose treatment included an IDH1 peptide vaccine. The clonotype was recovered from a woman between 50 and 59 years old with glioma. The CDR3 protein is CASSSYTTGGTWNEQFF. DNA for the CDR3: TGTGCCAGCAGCTCCTATACGACAGGGGGCACTTGGAATGAGCAGTTCTTC.